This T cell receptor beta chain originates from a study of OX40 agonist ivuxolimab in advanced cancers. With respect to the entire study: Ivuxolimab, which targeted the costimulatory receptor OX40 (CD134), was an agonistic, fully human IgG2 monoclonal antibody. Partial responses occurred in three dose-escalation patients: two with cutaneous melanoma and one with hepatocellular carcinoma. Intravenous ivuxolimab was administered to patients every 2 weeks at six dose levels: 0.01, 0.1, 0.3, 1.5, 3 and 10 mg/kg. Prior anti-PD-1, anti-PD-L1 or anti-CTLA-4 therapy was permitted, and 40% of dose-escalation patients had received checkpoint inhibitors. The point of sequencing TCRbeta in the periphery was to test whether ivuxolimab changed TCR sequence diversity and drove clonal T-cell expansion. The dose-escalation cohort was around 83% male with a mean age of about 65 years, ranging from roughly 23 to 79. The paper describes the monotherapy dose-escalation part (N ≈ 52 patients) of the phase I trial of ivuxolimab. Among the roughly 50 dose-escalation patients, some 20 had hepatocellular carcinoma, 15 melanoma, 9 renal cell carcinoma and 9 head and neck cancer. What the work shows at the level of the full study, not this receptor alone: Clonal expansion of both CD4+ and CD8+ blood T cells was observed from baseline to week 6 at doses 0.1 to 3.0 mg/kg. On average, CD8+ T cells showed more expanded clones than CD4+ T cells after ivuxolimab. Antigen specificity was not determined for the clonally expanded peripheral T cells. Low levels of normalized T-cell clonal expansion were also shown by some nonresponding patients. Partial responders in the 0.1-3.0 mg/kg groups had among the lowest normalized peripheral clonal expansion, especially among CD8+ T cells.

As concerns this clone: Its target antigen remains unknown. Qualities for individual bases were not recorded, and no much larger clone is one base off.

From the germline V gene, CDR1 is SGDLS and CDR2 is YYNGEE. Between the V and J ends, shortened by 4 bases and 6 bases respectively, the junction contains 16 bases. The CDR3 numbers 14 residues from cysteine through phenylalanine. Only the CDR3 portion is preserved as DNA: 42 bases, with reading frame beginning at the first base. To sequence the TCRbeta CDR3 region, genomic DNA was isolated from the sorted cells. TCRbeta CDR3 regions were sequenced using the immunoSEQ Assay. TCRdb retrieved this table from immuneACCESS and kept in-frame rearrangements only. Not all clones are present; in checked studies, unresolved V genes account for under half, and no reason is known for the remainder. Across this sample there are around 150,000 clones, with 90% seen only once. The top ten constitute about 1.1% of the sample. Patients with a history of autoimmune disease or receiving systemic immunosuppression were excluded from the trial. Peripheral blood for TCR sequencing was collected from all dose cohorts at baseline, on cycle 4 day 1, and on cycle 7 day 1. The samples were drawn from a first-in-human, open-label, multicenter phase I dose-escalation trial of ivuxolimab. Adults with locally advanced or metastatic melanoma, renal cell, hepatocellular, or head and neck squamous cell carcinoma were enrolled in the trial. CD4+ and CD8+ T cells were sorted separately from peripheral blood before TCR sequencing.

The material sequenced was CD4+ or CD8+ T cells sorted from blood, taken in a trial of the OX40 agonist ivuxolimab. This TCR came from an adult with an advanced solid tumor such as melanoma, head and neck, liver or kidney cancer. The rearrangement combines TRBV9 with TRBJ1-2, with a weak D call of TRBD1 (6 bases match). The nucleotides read TGTGCCAGCAGCTACGGGACAACCACAGATGGCTACACCTTC. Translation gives CASSYGTTTDGYTF.